Below, 31 T cell receptor beta chains from the same sample are listed, as sequenced in a study of tumor-infiltrating lymphocytes in localized non-small cell lung cancer. Generated by immunoSEQ multiplex PCR, the TCRdb table keeps only in-frame clones and is missing some. The sample records about 10,000 clones, 45% to 70% being singletons. The sequenced sample was uninvolved lung tissue not adjacent to the tumor. The receptors here all came from a human donor with non-small cell lung cancer.

This chain links TRBV10-3 with TRBJ1-5, with D perhaps TRBD1 (5 bases). The CDR3 totals 13 residues. V lost 10 bases and J 7 bases, leaving 17 bases between the germline ends. CDR1 and CDR2 from the germline V gene are ENHRY and SYGVKD. The CDR3 DNA sequence: TGTGCCACCGTGCAGGGAGCGGGGCAGCCCCAGCATTTT. Its protein is CATVQGAGQPQHF.

DNA of the CDR3: TGTGCCAGCACCGACTCTGACAGGGTATACGAGCAGTACTTC. This encodes CASTDSDRVYEQYF. V usage is TRBV6-7 and J usage is TRBJ2-7; 7 nucleotides match TRBD1. TRBV6-7 is marked as an open reading frame, function uncertain. This CDR3 comprises 14 residues. V gave up 7 bases and J gave up 4 bases; unmatched junction bases: 10.

The V gene is TRBV11-1, the J gene TRBJ2-7; D is ambiguous. The CDR3 spans 15 residues. Trimming took 5 bases from V and 2 from J, leaving 16 bases between them. Germline V gene data show CDR1 as SGHAT and CDR2 as FQDESV (reference sequence). CDR3 nucleotides: TGTGCCAGCAGCACGGGTGGATCTAGAACCTACGAGCAGTACTTC. This codes for CASSTGGSRTYEQYF.

As regards this clone: One end of the junction is discordant with germline, which a read error may explain. The chain couples TRBV7-7 to TRBJ2-1; 7 bases are a match to TRBD1. From germline, CDR1 is SSHAT and CDR2 FNYEAQ (reference sequence). This CDR3 region has 15 residues. Here the CDR3 DNA reads TGTGCTAGCAGCCGGGACAGCAGTAGACTTAGTGAGCAGTTCTTC. Protein product: CASSRDSSRLSEQFF.

This clone was counted between two and nine times. This sequence joins TRBV6-1 and TRBJ1-6; 11 bases are a match to TRBD1. The CDR3 extends over 15 amino acids. CDR1 MNHNS and CDR2 SASEGT come from the germline V gene. J was trimmed by 8 bases and V by 7 bases; bases with no gene match: 7. CDR3 nucleotide sequence: TGTGCCAGCAAAAGTGGGACAGGGGGAGATTCACCCCTCCACTTT. Translation: CASKSGTGGDSPLHF.

The chain employs TRBV9 and TRBJ2-5; a weak D match, TRBD2 (5 bases). V lost 3 bases and J lost 5, with 14 bases in between. Germline V gene data show CDR1 as SGDLS and CDR2 as YYNGEE. The CDR3 runs to 14 residues. CDR3 loop: CASSARASPETQYF. In DNA form, the CDR3 reads TGTGCCAGCAGCGCCCGAGCTAGCCCGGAGACCCAGTACTTC.

The chain couples TRBV18 to TRBJ2-3, with 7 nucleotides matching TRBD2. The CDR3 totals 16 residues. V dropped 5 bases and J dropped 5; count of bases not matched to a gene: 13. CDR1 KGHSH and CDR2 LQKENI come from the germline V gene. CDR3 nucleotides: TGTGCCAGCTCAAGTCGTCAGGGAAGCGGGATAGATACGCAGTATTTT. Its protein product is CASSSRQGSGIDTQYF.

The chain carries TRBV29-1 and TRBJ2-7; 7 nucleotides align to TRBD1. The CDR3 is made up of 14 amino acids. Germline assignment: CDR1 SQVTM and CDR2 ANQGSEA. V lost 6 bases to trimming and J lost 2 bases; unmatched junction nucleotides: 10. The CDR3 nucleotides read TGCAGCGTCACACCAACAGGGGCCCCCTACGAGCAGTACTTC. It specifies CSVTPTGAPYEQYF.

This chain links TRBV4-3 with TRBJ2-4; D is unresolved. CDR1 is LGHNA, CDR2 YSLEER, per germline. The CDR3 extends over 12 amino acids. Trimming removed 0 bases from V and 7 bases from J, with 4 bases in between. The CDR3 DNA reads as TGCGCCAGCAGCCAAGAGGGGAACATTCAGTACTTC. Translated, it gives CASSQEGNIQYF.

The CDR3 DNA is TGTGCCAGCAGCTTAGGTCCGGGGTCACCCCTCCACTTT. Translating it yields CASSLGPGSPLHF. The chain links TRBV11-3 to TRBJ1-6; D unresolved. Looked up from germline, CDR1 is SGHNT and CDR2 is YENEEA. V lost 1 base and J lost 10, with 8 bases in between. The CDR3 length is 13 residues.

This chain joins TRBV28 and TRBJ2-7; 7 bases are shared with TRBD1. CDR3 size: 14 residues. Losses at the gene ends were 5 bases for V and 7 bases for J; bases not matched to a gene: 11. Germline lookup yields CDR1 MDHEN and CDR2 SYDVKM. The CDR3 region has the DNA TGTGCCAGCAGTCGGACAGGTACCCTACGAGAGCAGTACTTC. Residues: CASSRTGTLREQYF.

DNA for the CDR3: TGTGCCAACAGACAGTTACTAAGCACAGATACGCAGTATTTT. As protein: CANRQLLSTDTQYF. V gene TRBV2 combines with J gene TRBJ2-3, with a tentative D call TRBD1 (5 bases). The CDR3 consists of 14 residues. Germline CDR1 reads SNHLY; CDR2 reads FYNNEI. The V gene lost 10 bases and the J gene lost 0 bases, with 14 bases spanning the gap.

The chain recombines TRBV2 with TRBJ1-5; TRBD1 agrees at 7 bases. The CDR3 consists of 13 residues. Germline V lookup: CDR1 SNHLY, CDR2 FYNNEI. The junction had 7 bases not matched to a gene; V was cut back by 11 bases and J by 3 bases. As DNA, the CDR3 is TGTGCCTCCGGGACAGACTACAATCAGCCCCAGCATTTT. Translation gives CASGTDYNQPQHF.

This chain links TRBV11-3 with TRBJ1-5; D might be TRBD1 (5 bases). CDR1 and CDR2 (germline): SGHNT, YENEEA. Trimming left V 1 base short and J 0 bases short, with 10 bases between. The CDR3 loop spans 16 amino acids. The CDR3 nucleotides are TGTGCCAGCAGCTTAGCCGGGGGATATAGCAATCAGCCCCAGCATTTT. Protein product: CASSLAGGYSNQPQHF.

J is TRBJ1-5 and V is TRBV19, with D uncertain. The V and J ends lost 6 bases and 7 bases respectively, with 19 bases between them. There are 15 residues in the CDR3. Germline CDR1 reads LNHDA; CDR2 reads SQIVND (reference sequence). CDR3 amino acids: CASSPWSGENQPQHF. The CDR3 nucleotides read TGTGCCAGTAGCCCGTGGTCCGGGGAAAACCAGCCCCAGCATTTT.

V gene TRBV27 combines with J gene TRBJ1-2; 11 bases are a match to TRBD1. CDR1 and CDR2 from the germline V gene are MNHEY and SMNVEV (reference sequence). This CDR3 contains 16 residues. V gave up 4 bases and J gave up 4 bases; unmatched junction bases: 8. CDR3 nucleotides: TGTGCCAGCAGTTCTTGGGACAGGGGGGAAGTCTATGGCTACACCTTC. Its protein product is CASSSWDRGEVYGYTF.

Only a few counts were recorded for this clone. The rearrangement joins TRBV18 to TRBJ1-2; 10 nucleotides line up with TRBD1. The J segment lost 7 bases and the V segment lost 5 bases, leaving 7 bases of the junction unmatched. In germline, CDR1 is KGHSH, CDR2 LQKENI. CDR3 length: 14 amino acids. As DNA, the CDR3 is TGTGCCAGCTCATCGACAGGGGGCGACGGTGGCTACACCTTC. It codes for CASSSTGGDGGYTF.

Notes on this clone: The sample has other DNA sequences that encode this CDR3 too. V gene TRBV29-1 combines with J gene TRBJ2-3; D unresolved. Trimming took off 3 bases at V and 0 bases at J, with 4 bases between the two ends. Germline-derived CDR1 and CDR2 are SQVTM and ANQGSEA. This CDR3 has 12 residues. As DNA, the CDR3 is TGCAGCGTTGAGGAGAGCACAGATACGCAGTATTTT. This encodes CSVEESTDTQYF.

The V gene is TRBV15, the J gene TRBJ2-5; 12 bases agree with TRBD2. Germline CDR1 is LNHNV and CDR2 is YYDKDF (reference sequence). CDR3 length: 17 residues. The ends lost 4 bases at V and 5 bases at J; junction bases unmatched: 11. The CDR3 reads CATSTRGTSGPRETQYF. As DNA, the CDR3 is TGTGCCACCAGCACGCGCGGGACTAGCGGGCCCCGGGAGACCCAGTACTTC.

This clone was seen a single time. The chain employs TRBV7-3 and TRBJ2-3; D call uncertain. CDR1 and CDR2 (germline): SGHTA, FQGTGA. V was trimmed by 0 bases and J by 2 bases, leaving 3 bases between them. CDR3 length: 13 amino acids. CDR3: CASSLTPTDTQYF. In nucleotides, the CDR3 is TGTGCCAGCAGCTTAACCCCCACAGATACGCAGTATTTT.

The chain recombines TRBV11-1 with TRBJ2-7, with a tentative D call TRBD1 (6 bases). Trimming left V 5 bases short and J 7 bases short, with 12 bases between. The CDR3 covers 12 residues. From germline, CDR1 is SGHAT and CDR2 FQDESV (reference sequence). CDR3 sequence reads: CASSRQVGEQYF. DNA of the CDR3: TGTGCCAGCAGCCGACAGGTGGGGGAGCAGTACTTC.

The table lists this clone with a few counts. V and J are TRBV27 and TRBJ1-6; D ambiguous. The CDR3 covers 16 residues. Germline V gene data show CDR1 as MNHEY and CDR2 as SMNVEV (reference sequence). Trimming took 6 bases from V and 0 from J, leaving 12 bases between them. The DNA of the CDR3 is TGTGCCAGCAGCCCAGAGCCTAGCTCCTATAATTCACCCCTCCACTTT. It is translated as CASSPEPSSYNSPLHF.

The chain couples TRBV11-3 to TRBJ2-7; the D gene is possibly TRBD2 (5 bases). V lost 1 base and J 2 bases, leaving 9 bases between the germline ends. Germline-derived CDR1 and CDR2 are SGHNT and YENEEA. CDR3 size: 14 residues. CDR3 region: CASSLARGAYEQYF. CDR3 bases: TGTGCCAGCAGCTTAGCCCGGGGAGCCTACGAGCAGTACTTC.

This chain uses TRBV6-1 with TRBJ1-1; D unresolved. Trimming took off 5 bases at V and 0 bases at J, with 13 bases between the two ends. The CDR3 length is 15 residues. Germline lookup yields CDR1 MNHNS and CDR2 SASEGT. Here the CDR3 DNA reads TGTGCCAGCAGTCCCGCGGTAAGGGTGAACACTGAAGCTTTCTTT. This gives the protein CASSPAVRVNTEAFF.

The rearrangement links TRBV19 to TRBJ1-5; 7 positions agree with TRBD1. This CDR3 has 16 residues. Germline CDR1 and CDR2: LNHDA and SQIVND (reference sequence). The trim removed 3 bases at V and 0 bases at J, leaving 5 bases unmatched. The CDR3 DNA reads TGTGCCAGTAGTATCAACCGGGACAGTAGCAATCAGCCCCAGCATTTT. Its translation: CASSINRDSSNQPQHF.

The V call is TRBV7-9, the J call TRBJ2-5; no clear D. The germline V and J ends were trimmed by 1 base and 0 bases, with 9 bases remaining between them. The CDR3 has 15 residues. CDR1 SEHNR and CDR2 FQNEAQ come from the germline V gene (reference sequence). The CDR3 sequence is CASSLGLMYQETQYF. CDR3 DNA sequence: TGTGCCAGCAGCTTAGGACTTATGTACCAAGAGACCCAGTACTTC. The whole variable domain, filled in from reference TRBV7-9 and TRBJ2-5, reads DTGVSQNPRHKITKRGQNVTFRCDPISEHNRLYWYRQTLGQGPEFLTYFQNEAQLEKSRLLSDRFSAERPKGSFSTLEIQRTEQGDSAMYLCASSLGLMYQETQYFGPGTRLLVL.

The J gene is TRBJ2-2, the V gene TRBV11-2, with 10 bases identical to TRBD2. V shed 6 bases and J 2 bases; nucleotides not matched to a gene: 6. CDR1 and CDR2 (germline): SGHAT, FQNNGV. The CDR3 has 16 amino acids. CDR3 protein: CASSASGGVNTGELFF. The DNA for the CDR3 is TGTGCCAGCAGTGCCAGCGGGGGGGTAAACACCGGGGAGCTGTTTTTT.

This CDR3 reads CASSSSTDTQYF. CDR3 in DNA: TGCGCCAGCAGTTCTAGCACAGATACGCAGTATTTT. The rearrangement uses TRBV5-1 and TRBJ2-3; D is unresolved. The CDR3 is 12 residues long. Germline CDR1 SGHRS, CDR2 YFSETQ. Trimming cost V 5 bases and J 0 bases, with 4 bases left between them.

This clone occurred a few times. The J gene is TRBJ1-5, the V gene TRBV2; the match to TRBD1 covers 7 bases. In germline, CDR1 is SNHLY, CDR2 FYNNEI. The length of the CDR3 is 14 residues. The trim removed 7 bases at V and 3 bases at J, leaving 6 bases unmatched. The CDR3 loop reads CASTIDRVNQPQHF. The CDR3 DNA reads as TGTGCCAGCACCATAGACAGGGTCAATCAGCCCCAGCATTTT.

This clone showed up just a few times. This chain connects TRBV28 to TRBJ2-2, with 9 positions matching TRBD1. This CDR3 comprises 15 residues. The V segment lost 4 bases and the J segment 4 bases; nucleotides outside the gene matches: 4. Germline-derived CDR1 and CDR2 are MDHEN and SYDVKM. In DNA form, the CDR3 reads TGTGCCAGCAGTTCACAGGGGGCCGGCACCGGGGAGCTGTTTTTT. This sequence encodes CASSSQGAGTGELFF.

The V call is TRBV11-2, the J call TRBJ2-1, with no clear D. Germline-derived CDR1 and CDR2 are SGHAT and FQNNGV. Trimming pared 3 bases from V and 6 bases from J, leaving 3 bases between. There are 11 residues in the CDR3. CDR3 sequence (DNA): TGTGCCAGCAGCTTGGTCAATGAGCAGTTCTTC. Translated: CASSLVNEQFF.